Sequencing of this T cell receptor beta chain was carried out in a study of sequential checkpoint blockade in melanoma. Trimming cost V 3 bases and J 4 bases, with 10 bases left between them. This CDR3 region has 14 residues. Germline lookup yields CDR1 MGHRA and CDR2 YSYEKL. This clone came up a few times. Its antigen is currently unknown. Study findings and constraints: For nivolumab-first patients, baseline tumor clonality was associated with response.

This table comes from immunoSEQ multiplex PCR, and its TCRdb copy is limited to in-frame clones, with some not included. The sample lists over 5,000 clones; 20% to 30% were seen once. Treatment denoted: randomized to nivolumab then ipilimumab (arm A) or the reverse (arm B). This specimen consisted of tumor tissue (inferred from file names), obtained from a patient given nivolumab and ipilimumab in sequence. The J gene is TRBJ1-5, the V gene TRBV4-1; possibly TRBD1 for D (6 bases). The receptor comes from a human donor with melanoma. Here the CDR3 DNA reads TGCGCCAGCAGCCACGAACAGGGAAATCAGCCCCAGCATTTT. It yields the protein CASSHEQGNQPQHF.